The clone carrying this TCR beta chain showed up just once. This CDR3 spans 13 amino acids. Trimming removed 6 bases from V and 2 bases from J, with 9 bases in between. CDR1 MNHEY and CDR2 SVGAGI come from the germline V gene. This record comes from a study of blood T cell repertoires in COVID-19. Background on the study: The study drew acute and convalescent COVID-19 samples from the United States, Italy and Spain. Sources were T cells, B-cell-depleted T cells, or PBMCs; the material itself was cDNA or gDNA.

Authors' analysis steps: Reference gene primer amplification yielded estimated nucleated cell counts. Generated by immunoSEQ multiplex PCR, the TCRdb table keeps only in-frame clones and is missing some. V and J calls and clone size are copied from that table; D and trimming were computed from the DNA. This sample yields about 60,000 clones, of which over 75% are seen a single time; about an eighth belongs to the top ten. Material for sequencing was peripheral blood. The V and J genes are TRBV6-5 and TRBJ2-3; a possible D gene is TRBD2 (6 bases). The sequence derives from a human donor with active COVID-19. The donor label of this sample is uncertain. The CDR3, as DNA: TGTGCCAGCAGCCGGGACTTCACAGATACGCAGTATTTT. This translates into CASSRDFTDTQYF.